What follows describes a single T cell receptor beta chain. Its antigen has not been determined. Base qualities were left out, and no much larger clone turns up one base away. This sample is part of a study of a mutant IDH1 vaccine in newly diagnosed glioma (dated by TCRdb to about 2021). Regarding the complete study: Patients were given eight vaccinations, in weeks 1, 3, 5, 7, 11, 15, 19 and 23, which matched visits V03 through V10. In the chemotherapy-containing groups, vaccination started alongside temozolomide cycles, whereas in patients who had radiotherapy alone it started 4-6 weeks after radiotherapy. Of the roughly 34 treated patients, approximately 62% were male and 37.5% were female, and the mean age was roughly 40 years. Prior to enrollment, standard therapy consisting of radiotherapy alone, temozolomide alone, or radiochemotherapy with temozolomide had been administered to patients, with the combination being received by most patients. Peripheral blood was drawn at six visits: V03 (baseline), V05, V07, V10, V12 and V13. For exploratory analyses, longitudinal TCRB deep sequencing was carried out in about 25 treated patients wherever samples were available.

The library was built by means of the immunoSEQ multiplex PCR assay. Rearranged TCR beta chain sequences were amplified with the hsTCRB Kit following the manufacturer's protocol. An Illumina MiSeq was used to sequence the TCRB libraries. Processing in the source paper ran as follows. The proprietary platform of the kit vendor was used for demultiplexing, trimming and gene mapping. TCRdb re-hosts the immuneACCESS table, in-frame sequences only. Its copies lack some clones; in the studies checked, an unresolved V gene accounts for under half of them, and the cause for the rest is not known. V, J and clone size derive from that table, while D and trimming were established from the DNA sequence. The sample includes some 27,000 clones, with 75% to 80% observed a single time. Roughly a tenth of the sample lies in the top ten. What the time point label conveys for this sample: week 5, during vaccination. A 20-mer mutant IDH1 peptide at 300 micrograms in Montanide made up each vaccine dose, which was injected subcutaneously together with topical imiquimod. Newly diagnosed WHO grade 3 or 4 IDH1-mutant astrocytomas showing loss of nuclear ATRX were present in the donors. The samples were drawn from NOA16, a multicentre, single-arm, open-label phase I trial in Germany that tested a mutant IDH1 peptide vaccine in humans for the first time. Genomic DNA for TCRB sequencing was extracted from EDTA blood using the DNeasy Blood and Tissue Kit.

What the work shows at the level of the full study, not this receptor alone: Immune responses induced by the vaccine were seen in around 93% of patients across multiple MHC alleles. It was noted by the authors that analyses of patient blood samples could not be reproduced owing to sample limitations. Availability determined which PBMC samples were chosen for TCRB deep sequencing. Changes in the top peripheral T cell clonotypes picked up by TCRB sequencing did not appear to be linked to pseudoprogression.

CDR1 MNHNY and CDR2 SVGAGI were looked up in the germline V gene (reference sequence). V and J are trimmed by 0 bases and 0 bases, and the gene matches miss 1 base of the junction. The CDR3 sequence holds 15 residues, the cysteine and valine included. Here the CDR3 DNA is all that survives: 45 bases in frame from base 1. The sequence is built from TRBV6-6 and TRBJ2-7; 8 central bases correspond to TRBD2. Source: PBMCs, taken from a glioma patient whose treatment included an IDH1 peptide vaccine. The TCR was taken from a man aged 35 to 55 with glioma. The sequenced DNA: TGTGCCAGCAGTTACTCGGCGGGAGGCTCCTACGAGCAGTACGTC. Its amino acids are CASSYSAGGSYEQYV.